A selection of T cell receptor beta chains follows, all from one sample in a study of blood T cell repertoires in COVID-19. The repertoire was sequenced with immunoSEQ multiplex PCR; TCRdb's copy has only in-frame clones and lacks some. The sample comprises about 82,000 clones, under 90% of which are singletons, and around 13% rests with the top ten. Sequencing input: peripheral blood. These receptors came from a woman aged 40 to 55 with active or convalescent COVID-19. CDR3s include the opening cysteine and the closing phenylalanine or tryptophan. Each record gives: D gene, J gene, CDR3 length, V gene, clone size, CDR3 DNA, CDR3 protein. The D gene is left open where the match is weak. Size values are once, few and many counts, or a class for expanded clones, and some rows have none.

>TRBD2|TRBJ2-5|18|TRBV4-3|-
TGCGCCAGCAGCCAAGACAGGTCTAGCGGAGGAAACCAAGAGACCCAGTACTTC
CASSQDRSSGGNQETQYF
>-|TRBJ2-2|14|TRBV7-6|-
TGTGCCAGCAGCCAGTCCCCGGGGGCCGGGGAGCTGTTTTTT
CASSQSPGAGELFF
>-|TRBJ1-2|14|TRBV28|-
TGTGCCAGCAGCCCACAACAGTTTAACTATGGCTACACCTTC
CASSPQQFNYGYTF
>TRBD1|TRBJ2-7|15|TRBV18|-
TGTGCCAGCTCAGGGAACAGGGGGTCGTCCATCGAGCAGTACTTC
CASSGNRGSSIEQYF
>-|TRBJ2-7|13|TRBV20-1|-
TGCAGTGCTAGTCGGCTAGCGACCTACGAGCAGTACTTC
CSASRLATYEQYF
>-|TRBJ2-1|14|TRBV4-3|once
TGCGCCAGCAGCCCGGACACAGGGATCAATGAGCAGTTCTTC
CASSPDTGINEQFF
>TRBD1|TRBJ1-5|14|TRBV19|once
TGTGCCAGTACCCAGGGGGCAGGCAATCAGCCCCAGCATTTT
CASTQGAGNQPQHF
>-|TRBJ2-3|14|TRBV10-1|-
TGCGCCAGCAGTGATATAGCGGACACAGATACGCAGTATTTT
CASSDIADTDTQYF
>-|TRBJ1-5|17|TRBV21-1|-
TGTGCCAGCAGCAAAGACCCGAGGGAGCCTCAAAATCAGCCCCAGCATTTT
CASSKDPREPQNQPQHF
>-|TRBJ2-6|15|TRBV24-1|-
TGTGCCACCAGTGATGGGGGGTTTGGGGCCAACGTCCTGACTTTC
CATSDGGFGANVLTF
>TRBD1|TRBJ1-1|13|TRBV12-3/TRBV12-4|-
TGTGCCAGCAGCCACAGGGGGGACACTGAAGCTTTCTTT
CASSHRGDTEAFF
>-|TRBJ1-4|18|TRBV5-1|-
TGCGCCAGCAGCTTGTTGCCTTATACAGGGAATACTAATGAAAAACTGTTTTTT
CASSLLPYTGNTNEKLFF